Sequencing of this T cell receptor beta chain was carried out in a study of blood T cell repertoires in COVID-19. Looking at the study overall: The origin of the acute and convalescent COVID-19 samples was the United States, Italy and Spain.

This CDR3 region has 15 residues. Per germline, CDR1 SGHRS and CDR2 YFSETQ. The V end lost 6 bases, the J end lost 0 bases, and 10 bases lay between the germline ends. Sequenced by immunoSEQ multiplex PCR; TCRdb stores in-frame clones only, minus some. The sample lists approximately 70,000 clones; around 84% were seen once. This clone was seen a few times. J is TRBJ2-6 and V is TRBV5-1; no definite D call. The sequenced sample was peripheral blood. The source of this sequence is a man aged 65 to 85 with active or convalescent COVID-19. CDR3 amino acids: CASTSGVSGANVLTF. DNA of the CDR3: TGCGCCAGCACCTCCGGTGTCTCTGGGGCCAACGTCCTGACTTTC.